This T cell receptor (beta chain) was sequenced during a study of cytomegalovirus exposure and HLA in healthy donors. Whole-study results and caveats: It was confirmed in vitro that a few of the CMV-associated chains were specific for CMV antigens.

Profiled with immunoSEQ multiplex PCR; TCRdb holds only in-frame clones, not every one. The sample has 150,000 to 200,000 clones, 85% seen once; the top ten hold around a sixth. This CDR3 has 16 amino acids. J lost 10 bases, V lost 3 bases, and 11 bases had no gene match. From germline, CDR1 is SGHTA and CDR2 FQGNSA. Comments on this clone: The antigen is undetermined.

V usage is TRBV7-2 and J usage is TRBJ2-1; the match to TRBD2 covers 11 bases. The receptor was derived from a young man in good health and CMV-seropositive. Sequencing was performed on PBMCs. This CDR3 is CASSFTSGTSGYEQFF. The CDR3 DNA reads as TGTGCCAGCAGCTTCACATCCGGGACTAGCGGATACGAGCAGTTCTTC. Complete variable domain (other parts from reference TRBV7-2 and TRBJ2-1): GAGVSQSPSNKVTEKGKDVELRCDPISGHTALYWYRQSLGQGLEFLIYFQGNSAPDKSGLPSDRFSAERTGGSVSTLTIQRTQQEDSAVYLCASSFTSGTSGYEQFFGPGTRLTVL.